The 9 T cell receptor beta chains in this list originate from one sample, sequenced in a study of cytomegalovirus exposure and HLA in healthy donors. This table comes from immunoSEQ multiplex PCR, and its TCRdb copy is limited to in-frame clones, with some not included. The data contain 260,000 or so clones, roughly 90% of them seen just once; the ten biggest clones take up approximately 0.88%. The sample consisted of PBMCs. These receptors came from a woman aged 18-29 years in good health and CMV-seronegative.

The chain employs TRBV11-2 and TRBJ2-2; a weak D match, TRBD2 (5 bases). This CDR3 is 16 amino acids long. The V gene lost 5 bases and the J gene lost 2 bases, with 15 bases spanning the gap. Looked up from germline, CDR1 is SGHAT and CDR2 is FQNNGV. In DNA, the CDR3 is TGTGCCAGCAGCCTCGGGCGGGTAACCAACACCGGGGAGCTGTTTTTT. Residues: CASSLGRVTNTGELFF.

The chain recombines TRBV28 with TRBJ2-7, with D possibly matching TRBD1 (6 bases). This CDR3 has 13 residues. Germline CDR1 is MDHEN and CDR2 is SYDVKM. V was shortened by 6 bases and J by 5 bases, with 14 bases between the two germline ends. As DNA, the CDR3 is TGTGCCAGCAGGGACAGCCGGACCGACGAGCAGTACTTC. As protein: CASRDSRTDEQYF.

CDR3 bases: TGTGCCAGCAGTGACAGGGGCGGGGATACGCAGTATTTT. It is translated as CASSDRGGDTQYF. The chain links TRBV6-5 to TRBJ2-3, with 8 positions matching TRBD1. V trimming: 5 bases; J trimming: 6 bases; junction bases outside the gene matches: 4. Germline V gene sequence: CDR1 MNHEY, CDR2 SVGAGI. The CDR3 spans 13 residues.

CDR3 in amino acids: CASSPLWREGSYNEQFF. The CDR3 coding sequence is TGTGCCAGCTCACCACTTTGGCGGGAGGGCTCCTACAATGAGCAGTTCTTC. The chain links TRBV18 to TRBJ2-1; 9 nucleotides agree with TRBD2. J gave up 0 bases and V 1 base, and 4 bases lay outside the gene matches. Germline assignment: CDR1 KGHSH and CDR2 LQKENI. CDR3 size: 17 residues.

The rearrangement links TRBV5-1 to TRBJ1-4; TRBD1 matches at 7 bases. Trimming removed 3 bases from V and 0 bases from J; junction bases left unmatched: 2. Germline CDR1 is SGHRS and CDR2 is YFSETQ. CDR3 size: 15 residues. CDR3 coding DNA: TGCGCCAGCAGCTCCGGGACAGCAACTAATGAAAAACTGTTTTTT. Amino acids: CASSSGTATNEKLFF.

The chain combines TRBV9 with TRBJ2-1, with D perhaps matching TRBD2 (6 bases). The CDR3 consists of 16 residues. Trimming removed 1 base at V and 4 bases at J, with 15 bases between. CDR1 SGDLS and CDR2 YYNGEE come from the germline V gene. The CDR3 region has the DNA TGTGCCAGCAGCGTAACGGTGGCGGGGTCGTACAATGAGCAGTTCTTC. The encoded protein is CASSVTVAGSYNEQFF.

Worth noting for this clone: The sample holds other DNA sequences that translate to the same CDR3. The chain carries TRBV18 and TRBJ1-3; maybe TRBD1 (5 bases). CDR1 is KGHSH and CDR2 is LQKENI in the germline V gene. The CDR3 spans 16 residues. The V end lost 3 bases, the J end lost 0 bases, and 12 bases lay between the germline ends. The CDR3 here is CASSPLDTNSGNTIYF. CDR3 nucleotides: TGTGCCAGCTCACCCTTGGACACGAACTCTGGAAACACCATATATTTT.

The rearrangement joins TRBV9 to TRBJ1-1; D possibly corresponds to TRBD1 (6 bases). Germline V gene lookup returns CDR1 SGDLS and CDR2 YYNGEE. Trimming left V 0 bases short and J 1 base short, with 13 bases between. The CDR3 is made up of 16 amino acids. The chain's CDR3 is CASSVAIKGGNTEAFF. DNA of the CDR3: TGTGCCAGCAGCGTAGCGATTAAAGGGGGGAACACTGAAGCTTTCTTT.

The V gene is TRBV7-9, the J gene TRBJ1-5; possible D gene TRBD1, 5 bases. Germline CDR1 and CDR2: SEHNR and FQNEAQ (reference sequence). The CDR3 is 16 amino acids. Deletions cut 4 bases from V and 2 bases from J, with 15 bases between. CDR3 residues: CASSSSGGFGNQPQHF. CDR3 sequence (DNA): TGTGCCAGCAGCTCTAGTGGGGGGTTTGGCAATCAGCCCCAGCATTTT.